This T cell receptor (beta chain) was profiled in a study of response to subunit inactivated influenza vaccine (dated by TCRdb to the late 2010s). General notes on the study: Deep quantitative T cell receptor repertoire profiling was used in the study to track responses to a trivalent subunit inactivated influenza vaccine.

This clonotype was seen at least ten times. Its antigen remains undetermined. Base-call qualities are not available, and no considerably larger clone is one nucleotide away. The meaning of the sample's time point label: more than 40 days after influenza vaccine administration. Trimming at the junction amounts to 6 bases on V and 0 bases on J, and the germline ends lie 15 bases apart. The germline V gene sets CDR1 to SNHLY and CDR2 to FYNNEI. Taken from cysteine to phenylalanine, the CDR3 has 15 residues. The retained sequence is limited to the CDR3, 45 bases, with the frame set at the first base. The library was produced with RT-PCR. The sequencer was an Illumina HiSeq 2500. Using fastp at Q25 and MiXCR, TCRdb reprocessed the public reads and kept productive beta chains. Each entry is one CDR3 protein sequence, shown with its most common DNA and genes. The sample profile shows about 160,000 distinct CDR3 sequences; about a tenth of them were found once. In total, the top ten clones hold approximately 13% of the sample.

Study-level results and caveats: It was suggested by the authors that each seasonal influenza vaccination may recruit only a limited number of new T cells.

Recombination linked TRBV2 to TRBJ2-7; the D segment might be TRBD1 or TRBD2, since each matches 5 bases. This receptor was identified in a man in his forties or fifties who received an inactivated influenza vaccine. Donor details come from another sample of the same person, matched by shared clones. The input for sequencing was non-naive T cells sorted from PBMCs, taken about 40 days after vaccination. The cell subset or site label here, explained by the study, means: memory T cell fraction. The CDR3 is CASSRDALSSYEQYF. The DNA reads as follows: TGTGCCAGCAGCCGGGACGCCCTTAGCTCCTACGAGCAGTACTTC.